A selection of T cell receptor beta chains follows, all from one sample in a study of T cell responses to AZD1222 COVID-19 vaccine. The repertoire was sequenced with immunoSEQ multiplex PCR; TCRdb's copy has only in-frame clones and lacks some. The sample lists around 150,000 clones; around 92% were seen once. The source material was peripheral blood, sampled 28 days after the second AZD1222 dose. The receptors shown here come from an adult who received the AZD1222 COVID-19 vaccine. CDR3s include the opening cysteine and the closing phenylalanine or tryptophan. D genes are given only for firm matches. Clone size is not always given. Where it is, it says once, few, many or a class for expanded clones.

clone_size j_call d_call v_call cdr3_length cdr3_aa cdr3_nt
- TRBJ1-2 - TRBV4-1 15 CASSQDFIGAYGYTF TGCGCCAGCAGCCAAGATTTCATAGGGGCCTATGGCTACACCTTC
- TRBJ1-5 TRBD1 TRBV18 16 CASSQGQGRNNQPQHF TGTGCCAGCTCACAAGGACAGGGGCGAAACAATCAGCCCCAGCATTTT
- TRBJ2-3 - TRBV5-8 19 CASSLVNSRGWGSTDTQYF TGTGCCAGCAGCTTGGTGAATAGTCGGGGATGGGGAAGCACAGATACGCAGTATTTT
- TRBJ1-4 - TRBV10-3 15 CAISDDNATNEKLFF TGTGCCATCAGTGATGATAATGCAACTAATGAAAAACTGTTTTTT
- TRBJ1-2 - TRBV5-1 16 CASSLDGTSQDYGYTF TGCGCCAGCAGCTTGGACGGAACATCCCAGGACTATGGCTACACCTTC
- TRBJ1-3 - TRBV5-6 14 CASSFQALENTIYF TGTGCCAGCAGCTTCCAAGCCCTGGAAAACACCATATATTTT
- TRBJ2-2 - TRBV28 15 CASSVVLAGSGELFF TGTGCCAGCAGTGTAGTACTAGCCGGGTCCGGGGAGCTGTTTTTT
few TRBJ2-1 TRBD2 TRBV7-3 15 CASSSGTSGNNEQFF TGTGCCAGCAGCTCCGGGACTAGCGGAAACAATGAGCAGTTCTTC
- TRBJ1-5 TRBD1 TRBV7-9 13 CASSWDRDQPQHF TGTGCCAGCAGCTGGGACAGAGATCAGCCCCAGCATTTT
- TRBJ2-3 - TRBV2 15 CASSESSVGTDTQYF TGTGCCAGCAGTGAATCTAGCGTAGGCACAGATACGCAGTATTTT
- TRBJ2-4 - TRBV28 16 CASSSRQGGPKNIQYF TGTGCCAGCAGTTCACGACAGGGAGGGCCCAAAAACATTCAGTACTTC
- TRBJ2-7 - TRBV4-2 14 CASSQEVWAPEQYF TGTGCCAGCAGCCAAGAGGTATGGGCCCCCGAGCAGTACTTC
- TRBJ1-4 - TRBV2 15 CASTGGGLTNEKLFF TGTGCCAGCACGGGTGGGGGACTCACTAATGAAAAACTGTTTTTT
- TRBJ1-1 - TRBV5-1 14 CASSLAQPNTEAFF TGCGCCAGCAGCCTGGCCCAGCCAAACACTGAAGCTTTCTTT
- TRBJ2-7 TRBD1 TRBV10-3 13 CAISPRDSHEQYF TGTGCCATCAGTCCGAGGGACAGCCACGAGCAGTACTTC
- TRBJ1-2 TRBD1 TRBV11-1 13 CASSRDRLLGYTF TGTGCCAGCAGCCGGGACAGGCTGTTAGGCTACACCTTC
- TRBJ1-3 - TRBV28 15 CASTQAGTAGNTIYF TGTGCCAGCACCCAAGCAGGGACCGCTGGAAACACCATATATTTT
- TRBJ2-5 TRBD2 TRBV5-1 13 CASSSGLAETQYF TGCGCCAGCAGCTCAGGACTAGCGGAGACCCAGTACTTC
- TRBJ2-3 - TRBV5-1 13 CASHRGGTDTQYF TGCGCCAGTCACAGGGGAGGGACAGATACGCAGTATTTT
- TRBJ2-1 TRBD2 TRBV4-2 16 CASSQEPSGSPDEQFF TGTGCCAGCAGCCAAGAACCCAGCGGGAGTCCCGATGAGCAGTTCTTC
- TRBJ1-4 - TRBV5-8 12 CASSFWIEKLFF TGTGCCAGCAGCTTCTGGATTGAAAAACTGTTTTTT
once TRBJ2-3 - TRBV7-2 14 CASSWDGSTDTQYF TGTGCCAGCAGCTGGGACGGCAGCACAGATACGCAGTATTTT
- TRBJ2-2 - TRBV7-8 12 CASSLGPGELFF TGTGCCAGCAGCTTAGGCCCCGGGGAGCTGTTTTTT
few TRBJ2-7 - TRBV5-1 15 CASSLGGTLIYEQYF TGCGCCAGCAGCTTGGGCGGGACCCTAATCTACGAGCAGTACTTC
- TRBJ1-2 - TRBV19 15 CASSINNSPHSGYTF TGTGCCAGTAGTATAAATAACTCCCCGCATTCTGGCTACACCTTC
- TRBJ2-3 TRBD2 TRBV4-2 16 CASSHSTSESTDTQYF TGTGCCAGCAGCCATTCAACTAGCGAGAGCACAGATACGCAGTATTTT
- TRBJ1-4 - TRBV5-1 13 CATPPGTNEKLFF TGCGCCACCCCGCCGGGAACTAATGAAAAACTGTTTTTT
few TRBJ1-1 - TRBV19 14 CASSTPQEYTEAFF TGTGCCAGTAGTACCCCCCAGGAATACACTGAAGCTTTCTTT
- TRBJ2-1 TRBD2 TRBV18 15 CASSPSGREYNEQFF TGTGCCAGCTCTCCTTCCGGGAGGGAATACAATGAGCAGTTCTTC